Below, one T cell receptor beta chain is given with its context. This specimen comes from a study of response to subunit inactivated influenza vaccine. Trimming stripped 0 bases from V and 6 bases from J, with 8 bases between. CDR3 size: 13 residues. Germline values: CDR1 MNHEY, CDR2 SVGEGT. TCRdb itself ran the RT-PCR reads through MiXCR, one entry per CDR3 protein. Of fewer than 700,000 distinct CDR3 sequences listed, roughly 13% are singletons. Sequenced here: PBMCs from blood, sampled around seven weeks after vaccination. The receptor was isolated from a man between 50 and 59 years old who received an inactivated influenza vaccine. V and J are TRBV6-2 or TRBV6-3 and TRBJ1-2, with D unclear. CDR3 residues: CASSYSTIHGYTF. The CDR3 bases are TGTGCCAGCAGTTACTCGACAATCCATGGCTACACCTTC.